Included here is one T cell receptor (beta chain) sequence, with context. This sample is part of a study of blood T cell repertoires in COVID-19. In the study overall: Nucleic acid was either cDNA or gDNA, and it came from T cells, B-cell-depleted T cells, or PBMCs.

Germline CDR1 reads LGHNA; CDR2 reads YNFKEQ. The CDR3 contains 15 residues. V was cut by 1 base and J by 1 base, with 10 bases left in between. Seattle's cohort entered during active infection and was followed longitudinally. Original analysis: It was from reference gene primer amplification that nucleated cell counts were estimated. TCRdb's table, derived via immunoSEQ multiplex PCR, lists solely in-frame clones and lacks some. Clonal size and the V and J genes are those of that table, whereas D and trimming came from the DNA. The sample has just over 350,000 clones, 86% seen once; the top ten hold 7.1%.

The TCR sequence derives from an older woman with COVID-19, enrolled during active disease. Material: peripheral blood. This chain uses TRBV4-2 with TRBJ1-1; perhaps TRBD1 as D (6 bases). The CDR3 nucleotides read TGTGCCAGCAGCCAAGTTTACAGGGAGAACACTGAAGCTTTCTTT. Its translation is CASSQVYRENTEAFF.